The present T cell receptor beta chain was sequenced within a study of blood T cell repertoires in COVID-19 (dated by TCRdb to about 2020). Looking at the study overall: Samples covering the acute and convalescent phases of COVID-19 were provided by collaborators in the United States, Italy and Spain. A de-identified subject ID, COVID-19 status, age in years and sex were almost always included in the sample metadata. The samples were drawn from the first 160 participants of the ongoing ImmuneRACE study and from about 1,200 subjects provided by 6 global collaborators. Deeply sampled blood TCRbeta repertoires from subjects exposed to, actively infected with, or recovered from COVID-19 were included in the dataset. The prospective study material was composed of cDNA or gDNA derived from T cells, B-cell-depleted T cells, or PBMCs. The repertoires were released in a freely available public database intended as a resource for research on the immune response to SARS-CoV-2. Where HLA class I and class II types were available, the types were taken from metadata supplied by the sample provider, not from assay-based typing.

The immunoSEQ Assay, a bias-controlled multiplex PCR, was used to amplify TCRbeta CDR3 regions from genomic DNA. On the authors' methods: The number of nucleated cells in each sample was estimated by amplification of reference gene primers within the assay. To quantify the absolute abundance of each unique TCRbeta CDR3 rearrangement, sequence reads were collapsed and filtered. For each sample, productive Simpson clonality was calculated as the square root of Simpson's diversity index across productive rearrangements. This immuneACCESS table, as held by TCRdb, lists in-frame sequences with V and J called but not all clones. Of the missing ones, under half trace to an unresolved V gene in checked studies; the others have no known cause. Clone size and V and J calls were adopted from that table, with D and trimming inferred from the DNA. Recorded for this sample are about 40,000 clones; 79% of them occurred a single time. Clones ranked in the top ten supply approximately 33% of the sample.

Whole blood was collected in K2EDTA tubes by collaborating institutions according to the institutions' own protocols. For TCRbeta analysis, collaborator samples were shipped as frozen whole blood, as isolated PBMCs, or as DNA extracted from either sample type. Including cysteine and phenylalanine, the CDR3 has 13 amino acids. Just the 39-base CDR3 DNA is kept, in frame starting at base 1. CDR1 and CDR2 were assigned from the germline V gene as SGHDN and FVKESK. V is pared back by 0 bases and J by 8 bases, with 10 bases lying between the germline termini. Findings and caveats that apply to the study as a whole: How much clinical and demographic metadata was included differed by source and by participant, and the metadata was provided uncurated.

In the case of this clone: Its target antigen remains unknown. Within one base of it there is no much larger clone, and no base qualities were kept.

The TCR comes from a woman aged 80 or over with acute or convalescent COVID-19. Sequencing input: peripheral blood. The sequence is built from TRBV14 and TRBJ1-2; the D gene identity is not certain. The nucleotide sequence is TGTGCCAGCAGCCAAGATCTCAGAAAGGGCTACACCTTC. Its protein reads: CASSQDLRKGYTF. With all but the CDR3 taken from the reference TRBV14 and TRBJ1-2 genes, the full variable domain is: EAGVTQFPSHSVIEKGQTVTLRCDPISGHDNLYWYRRVMGKEIKFLLHFVKESKQDESGMPNNRFLAERTGGTYSTLKVQPAELEDSGVYFCASSQDLRKGYTFGSGTRLTVV.